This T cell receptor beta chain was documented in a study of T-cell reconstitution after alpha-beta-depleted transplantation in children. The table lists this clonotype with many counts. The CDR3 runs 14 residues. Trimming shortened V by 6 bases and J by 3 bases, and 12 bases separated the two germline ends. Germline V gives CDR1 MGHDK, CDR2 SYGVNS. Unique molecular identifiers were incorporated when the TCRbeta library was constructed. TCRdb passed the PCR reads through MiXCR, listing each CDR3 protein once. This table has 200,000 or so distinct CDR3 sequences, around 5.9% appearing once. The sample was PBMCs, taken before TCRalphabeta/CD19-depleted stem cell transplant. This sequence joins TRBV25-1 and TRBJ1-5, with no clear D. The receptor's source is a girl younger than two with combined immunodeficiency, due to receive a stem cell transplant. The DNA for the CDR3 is TGTGCCAGCAGCGGACGGCGCTCCAATCAGCCCCAGCATTTT. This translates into CASSGRRSNQPQHF.